This T cell receptor beta chain is drawn from a study of shared clonotypes between healthy human individuals. Study-wide results and limits: Shared clonotypes across all four donors exceeded non-shared ones in generation probability. The study generally estimated greater richness for naive than memory subsets.

The CDR3 is 15 amino acids. CDR1 and CDR2 from the germline V gene are LNHDA and SQIVND (reference sequence). V was pared by 1 base and J by 1 base, with 10 bases between. Each replicate PCR on the sorted subsets used approximately 200 ng DNA (around 30,000 T cell genomes). Here immunoSEQ multiplex PCR was the method, and the copy in TCRdb shows in-frame clones only, minus some. The sample lists 2 million to 3 million clones, 90% to 95% seen once, with around 0.15% in the top ten. Of note for this clone: The target antigen is unknown.

The rearrangement joins TRBV19 to TRBJ2-5, with D possibly TRBD2 on 6 matching bases. Sequencing was performed on naive CD4+ T cells sorted from blood. As to subset: CD45RA+ positively selected. This clonotype was sampled from a man aged 18 to 30 in good health. The CDR3 sequence is CASSIGGVAQETQYF. DNA for the CDR3: TGTGCCAGTAGTATAGGGGGGGTTGCCCAAGAGACCCAGTACTTC.